The 28 T cell receptor beta chains reported below all come from one sample, sequenced in a study of shared clonotypes between healthy human individuals. Using immunoSEQ multiplex PCR, the repertoire was profiled, and TCRdb retains in-frame clones only, with some absent. The sample lists some 1,100,000 clones, 75% to 85% seen once, with 0.5% to 0.6% in the top ten. The sample consisted of memory CD4+ T cells from PBMCs. This sample's subset: CD45RA-negative fraction. The receptors were gathered from a man younger than 35 in good health. Some clones in this sample may be carry-over from other donors' samples.

Here the CDR3 reads CASRGGGGSEKLFF. The CDR3 region has the DNA TGTGCCAGTCGAGGGGGAGGGGGGAGTGAAAAACTGTTTTTT. The rearrangement joins TRBV27 to TRBJ1-4; D is possibly TRBD1 (6 bases). Germline assignment: CDR1 MNHEY and CDR2 SMNVEV (reference sequence). This CDR3 spans 14 amino acids. Trimming cost V 9 bases and J 7 bases, with 18 bases left between them.

The CDR3: CASSPGDRGAPYEQYF. The CDR3 coding sequence is TGTGCCAGCAGCCCGGGGGACAGGGGGGCACCCTACGAGCAGTACTTC. The genes are TRBV11-2 and TRBJ2-7; TRBD1 matches at 11 bases. CDR1 and CDR2 (germline): SGHAT, FQNNGV. This CDR3 has 16 residues. V gave up 5 bases and J gave up 2 bases; unmatched junction bases: 8.

This clone was recorded many times. The chain combines TRBV25-1 with TRBJ1-3, with unresolved D. The V end lost 3 bases, the J end lost 2 bases, and 2 bases lay between the germline ends. The CDR3 is 12 residues long. The germline V gene has CDR1 MGHDK and CDR2 SYGVNS. In DNA, the CDR3 is TGTGCCAGCAGTGAGGCTGGAAACACCATATATTTT. Translation gives CASSEAGNTIYF.

V and J are TRBV28 and TRBJ2-7; D possibly corresponds to TRBD1 (5 bases). The length of the CDR3 is 15 residues. Deletions cut 4 bases from V and 4 bases from J, with 17 bases between. CDR1 MDHEN and CDR2 SYDVKM come from the germline V gene. Here the CDR3 reads CASSSIGAGKYEQYF. CDR3 nucleotide sequence: TGTGCCAGCAGTTCCATTGGGGCAGGGAAGTACGAGCAGTACTTC.

The rearrangement links TRBV6-1 to TRBJ1-2; D might be TRBD1 (6 bases). V lost 7 bases to trimming and J lost 7 bases, with 13 bases between them. Germline assignment: CDR1 MNHNS and CDR2 SASEGT. This CDR3 comprises 12 residues. CDR3 protein: CASTPDSGGYTF. CDR3 in DNA: TGTGCCAGCACCCCGGACAGTGGTGGCTACACCTTC.

This rearrangement joins TRBV9 to TRBJ1-1, with TRBD1 as a possible D gene (5 bases). CDR1 and CDR2 (germline): SGDLS, YYNGEE. Trimming took off 2 bases at V and 1 base at J, with 12 bases between the two ends. This CDR3 has 15 residues. CDR3 loop: CASSVRGDGNTEAFF. The CDR3 bases are TGTGCCAGCAGCGTGAGGGGCGACGGGAACACTGAAGCTTTCTTT.

V is TRBV12-2 and J is TRBJ1-5; the table's D call, TRBD1, was not checked against the DNA. TRBV12-2 is marked as a pseudogene. This CDR3 comprises 21 residues. CDR3 sequence (DNA): TGTGCAAGTCGCTTAGCTTCCCGGACAGTGGGCCCCGGAGTGGGCAATCAGCCCCAGCATTTT. Amino acids: CASRLASRTVGPGVGNQPQHF.

This chain links TRBV9 with TRBJ2-7; 7 positions match TRBD1. Germline assignment: CDR1 SGDLS and CDR2 YYNGEE. The CDR3 is made up of 13 amino acids. J lost 6 bases, V lost 4 bases, and 7 bases had no gene match. CDR3 loop: CASSRDSLAEQYF. The CDR3 nucleotides are TGTGCCAGCAGCCGGGACAGTCTCGCCGAGCAGTACTTC.

The rearrangement uses TRBV2 and TRBJ2-2, with a possible D match to TRBD2 (6 bases). Trimming shortened V by 4 bases and J by 6 bases, and 9 bases separated the two germline ends. Germline V gene sequence: CDR1 SNHLY, CDR2 FYNNEI. This CDR3 contains 13 residues. This CDR3 reads CASSAWEAGELFF. In DNA form, the CDR3 reads TGTGCCAGCAGTGCGTGGGAGGCCGGGGAGCTGTTTTTT.

This chain uses TRBV15 with TRBJ2-2; D remains ambiguous. The CDR3 consists of 17 residues. V lost 1 base and J lost 1, with 13 bases in between. Germline loops: CDR1 LNHNV, CDR2 YYDKDF (reference sequence). In nucleotides, the CDR3 is TGTGCCACCAGCAGAGGGGGTCGTTACGGGAACACCGGGGAGCTGTTTTTT. Its translation is CATSRGGRYGNTGELFF.

The rearrangement links TRBV4-3 to TRBJ1-2; D is ambiguous. Germline CDR1 LGHNA, CDR2 YSLEER. This CDR3 is 13 amino acids long. Trimming shortened V by 0 bases and J by 5 bases, and 7 bases separated the two germline ends. For the CDR3, the DNA is TGCGCCAGCAGCCAAGAGGCATCTTATGGCTACACCTTC. This gives the protein CASSQEASYGYTF.

V usage is TRBV28 and J usage is TRBJ1-2; D is unresolved. The germline gives CDR1 MDHEN, CDR2 SYDVKM. The CDR3 runs 15 residues. Trimming stripped 1 base from V and 4 bases from J, with 13 bases between. The CDR3 reads CASSLLGREGYGYTF. The CDR3 bases are TGTGCCAGCAGTTTATTAGGGAGGGAAGGCTATGGCTACACCTTC.

The rearrangement links TRBV28 to TRBJ2-4; TRBD1 matches at 9 bases. Germline CDR1 is MDHEN and CDR2 is SYDVKM. The CDR3 is 13 amino acids. CDR3 loop: CAAGTGSKNIQYF. The DNA of the CDR3 is TGTGCAGCCGGGACAGGGTCTAAAAACATTCAGTACTTC.

Points on this clone: At the DNA level, this CDR3 is encoded by other sequences in the same sample as well. The CDR3, as DNA: TGTGCCAGCAGTCCCCCCGGGGCTAACTATGGCTACACCTTC. As protein: CASSPPGANYGYTF. This chain connects TRBV28 to TRBJ1-2, with D uncertain. V was trimmed by 5 bases and J by 0 bases, leaving 10 bases between them. The CDR3 consists of 14 residues. CDR1 and CDR2 from the germline V gene are MDHEN and SYDVKM.

Turning to this clone: It may be a read error: a sequence one base away is much more abundant. The gene calls are TRBV28 and TRBJ1-5; D possibly matches TRBD1 or TRBD2 (5 bases each). The J call may be wrong; the DNA end is better matched by TRBJ2-3. This CDR3 is 14 amino acids long. The germline CDR1 and CDR2 sequences are MDHEN and SYDVKM. As DNA, the CDR3 is TGTGCCAGCAGTTTCTCCGGGGCCACACAGCCCCAGTATTTT. Its translation: CASSFSGATQPQYF.

This clone occurred once. The rearrangement uses TRBV5-1 and TRBJ1-3; the match to TRBD1 covers 8 bases. CDR3 length equals 15 residues. V trimming: 2 bases; J trimming: 2 bases; junction bases outside the gene matches: 3. Germline loops: CDR1 SGHRS, CDR2 YFSETQ. CDR3: CASSLATGAGNTIYF. CDR3 DNA: TGCGCCAGCAGCTTAGCGACAGGGGCTGGAAACACCATATATTTT.

The chain uses TRBV4-1 and TRBJ2-7; 11 nucleotides agree with TRBD2. Trimming removed 5 bases from V and 5 bases from J; junction bases left unmatched: 11. Germline CDR1 reads MGHRA; CDR2 reads YSYEKL. The CDR3 contains 16 residues. The CDR3 sequence is CASSGRGTSGSHEQYF. As DNA, the CDR3 is TGCGCCAGCAGCGGGCGTGGGACTAGCGGATCCCACGAGCAGTACTTC.

V usage is TRBV7-2 and J usage is TRBJ2-5; D is unclear. In germline, CDR1 is SGHTA, CDR2 FQGNSA. This CDR3 comprises 13 residues. Trimming took 5 bases from V and 8 from J, leaving 15 bases between them. The CDR3 loop is CASSQDGAHTQYF. Here the CDR3 DNA reads TGTGCCAGCAGCCAGGACGGAGCCCACACCCAGTACTTC. Looking up the rest from reference TRBV7-2 and TRBJ2-5 gives the full variable domain: GAGVSQSPSNKVTEKGKDVELRCDPISGHTALYWYRQSLGQGLEFLIYFQGNSAPDKSGLPSDRFSAERTGGSVSTLTIQRTQQEDSAVYLCASSQDGAHTQYFGPGTRLLVL.

The chain recombines TRBV7-9 with TRBJ2-5; D unclear. The V end was cut by 1 base, the J end by 1 base, with 4 bases between. This CDR3 contains 13 residues. Germline CDR1 and CDR2: SEHNR and FQNEAQ (reference sequence). The CDR3 DNA is TGTGCCAGCAGCTTAGTTCTCCAAGAGACCCAGTACTTC. Translated, it gives CASSLVLQETQYF. Supplemented by reference TRBV7-9 and TRBJ2-5, the full variable domain reads DTGVSQNPRHKITKRGQNVTFRCDPISEHNRLYWYRQTLGQGPEFLTYFQNEAQLEKSRLLSDRFSAERPKGSFSTLEIQRTEQGDSAMYLCASSLVLQETQYFGPGTRLLVL.

On this clone itself: This is likely an artifact of a read error, given a far larger clone one base away. This sequence joins TRBV28 and TRBJ1-2; a weak D match, TRBD1 (5 bases). Germline V gives CDR1 MDHEN, CDR2 SYDVKM. The CDR3 spans 13 residues. CDR3 residues: CASSPPGTYGYIF. In nucleotides, the CDR3 is TGTGCCAGCAGTCCCCCAGGGACCTATGGCTACATCTTC.

A single count supports this clone. The chain uses TRBV19 and TRBJ2-5; possibly TRBD2 for D (7 bases). The end of the DNA aligns better with TRBJ2-7, so the J call may be wrong. In germline, CDR1 is LNHDA, CDR2 SQIVND (reference sequence). This CDR3 spans 13 amino acids. The CDR3 bases are TGTGCCAGTAGTTTGCGGGGGCCCCACGAGCAGTACTTC. This codes for CASSLRGPHEQYF.

The rearrangement links TRBV7-8 to TRBJ1-5; 7 nucleotides line up with TRBD1. The V gene's germline CDR1 is SGHVS and CDR2 FQNEAQ. The J segment lost 7 bases and the V segment lost 5 bases, leaving 11 bases of the junction unmatched. The CDR3 is made up of 15 amino acids. The CDR3 DNA follows: TGTGCCAGCAGCCCCGACAGGGTAAGGCGCCAGCCCCAGCATTTT. This gives the protein CASSPDRVRRQPQHF.

The chain combines TRBV7-2 with TRBJ2-7; 9 positions agree with TRBD1. Germline CDR1 reads SGHTA; CDR2 reads FQGNSA. The CDR3 extends over 15 amino acids. Trimming removed 3 bases from V and 4 bases from J; junction bases left unmatched: 7. Here the CDR3 reads CASSFRTGVEYEQYF. The CDR3 region has the DNA TGTGCCAGCAGCTTCCGGACAGGGGTCGAGTACGAGCAGTACTTC. Combining the CDR3 with reference TRBV7-2 and TRBJ2-7 gives the whole variable domain GAGVSQSPSNKVTEKGKDVELRCDPISGHTALYWYRQSLGQGLEFLIYFQGNSAPDKSGLPSDRFSAERTGGSVSTLTIQRTQQEDSAVYLCASSFRTGVEYEQYFGPGTRLTVT.

The V call is TRBV11-2, the J call TRBJ2-3; 12 bases match TRBD2. CDR3 size: 14 residues. V lost 4 bases and J lost 6; bases outside the gene matches: 2. In germline, CDR1 is SGHAT, CDR2 FQNNGV. The CDR3 sequence: CASSSGTSGDTQYF. In nucleotides, the CDR3 is TGTGCCAGCAGCTCGGGGACTAGCGGGGATACGCAGTATTTT.

The rearrangement links TRBV5-4 to TRBJ1-1; 8 positions agree with TRBD1. V shed 0 bases, J shed 5 bases, and the junction held 9 bases outside the gene matches. The germline V gene has CDR1 SGHNT and CDR2 YYREEE (reference sequence). The CDR3 runs to 16 residues. CDR3 protein: CASSLAAGGFGTEAFF. The CDR3 DNA reads TGTGCCAGCAGCTTGGCGGCAGGGGGCTTTGGTACTGAAGCTTTCTTT.

The rearrangement joins TRBV11-2 to TRBJ1-1; perhaps TRBD1 as D (6 bases). This CDR3 comprises 13 residues. Germline V CDR1 and CDR2: SGHAT, FQNNGV. V was pared by 5 bases and J by 5 bases, with 12 bases between. CDR3 amino acids: CASSKQGKTEAFF. The CDR3 DNA follows: TGTGCCAGCAGCAAACAGGGAAAAACTGAAGCTTTCTTT.

On this clone itself: The same CDR3 is also encoded by other DNA sequences in this sample. The J gene is TRBJ1-1, the V gene TRBV4-1; D call uncertain. V was clipped by 0 bases and J by 3 bases, with 5 bases between them. This CDR3 has 13 amino acids. Germline CDR1 reads MGHRA; CDR2 reads YSYEKL. The DNA of the CDR3 is TGCGCCAGCAGCCAAGAGAGAGACACTGAAGCTTTCTTT. Its protein is CASSQERDTEAFF.

This clone has just a few counts. The V gene is TRBV10-3, the J gene TRBJ2-2, with D unclear. V was cut by 6 bases and J by 2 bases, with 10 bases left in between. The CDR3 has 14 residues. Germline CDR1 is ENHRY and CDR2 is SYGVKD. CDR3 nucleotide sequence: TGTGCCATCAGGAACGCGCAAAACACCGGGGAGCTGTTTTTT. Its translation is CAIRNAQNTGELFF.